The rows below give T cell receptor beta chains drawn from one sample of a study of circulating tumor DNA in untreated peripheral T-cell lymphoma. The method was immunoSEQ multiplex PCR; TCRdb's version includes in-frame clones alone and lacks a portion of them. This table has around 10,000 clones, around 74% appearing once. Sequencing was carried out using tumor tissue. Receptors were obtained from a human donor with peripheral T-cell lymphoma. Each CDR3 is given with its conserved first and last residue. D genes are given only for firm matches. Expanded clones are given a class, and other clones once, few, many or no size at all.

CDR3nt: TGTGCCAGCAGCCCCCCCAGGGGGTTGGTCACTGAAGCTTTCTTT; CDR3aa: CASSPPRGLVTEAFF; j_gene: TRBJ1-1; abundance: NA; v_gene: TRBV6-4; d_gene: TRBD1
CDR3nt: TGTGCCAGCTCACGGGACAGGGACGGCTATGGCTACACCTTC; CDR3aa: CASSRDRDGYGYTF; j_gene: TRBJ1-2; abundance: NA; v_gene: TRBV18; d_gene: TRBD1
CDR3nt: TGTGCCAGCAGTGAAGCGAAAGGTTATAATGAAAAACTGTTTTTT; CDR3aa: CASSEAKGYNEKLFF; j_gene: TRBJ1-4; abundance: once; v_gene: TRBV6-4; d_gene: NA
CDR3nt: TGTGCCAGCAGCGTAGACTATCAGGGGGAGACCCAGTACTTC; CDR3aa: CASSVDYQGETQYF; j_gene: TRBJ2-5; abundance: NA; v_gene: TRBV9; d_gene: NA
CDR3nt: TGTGCCAGCAGCGTAGCGGAAGGGACCTACGAGCAGTACTTC; CDR3aa: CASSVAEGTYEQYF; j_gene: TRBJ2-7; abundance: NA; v_gene: TRBV9; d_gene: NA
CDR3nt: TGTGCCTGGAGTCGGGGTACAACTAATGAAAAACTGTTTTTT; CDR3aa: CAWSRGTTNEKLFF; j_gene: TRBJ1-4; abundance: NA; v_gene: TRBV30; d_gene: NA
CDR3nt: TGTGCCAGTAGTATAGATCTATGGAGAGCGGCCAAAAACATTCAGTACTTC; CDR3aa: CASSIDLWRAAKNIQYF; j_gene: TRBJ2-4; abundance: NA; v_gene: TRBV19; d_gene: NA
CDR3nt: TGCGCCAGCAGATCAACGCAAGGGTCGGGGTCACCCCTCCACTTT; CDR3aa: CASRSTQGSGSPLHF; j_gene: TRBJ1-6; abundance: NA; v_gene: TRBV5-1; d_gene: NA
CDR3nt: TGTGCCAGCAGTTACTCGCTTGGGGGTAAGGTACATGCGAACACTGAAGCTTTCTTT; CDR3aa: CASSYSLGGKVHANTEAFF; j_gene: TRBJ1-1; abundance: once; v_gene: TRBV6-8; d_gene: NA
CDR3nt: TGTGCCTGGAGTGGTACAGGGGAGAGCAATCAGCCCCAACATTTT; CDR3aa: CAWSGTGESNQPQHF; j_gene: TRBJ1-5; abundance: NA; v_gene: TRBV30; d_gene: TRBD1
CDR3nt: TGTGCCAGCAGCTTAGTCGGACACCCGTCGGATGAAGCTTTCTTT; CDR3aa: CASSLVGHPSDEAFF; j_gene: TRBJ1-1; abundance: NA; v_gene: TRBV11-3; d_gene: NA
CDR3nt: TGTGCCAGCAGCTCACCGGGACAGCTCATGAACACTGAAGCTTTCTTT; CDR3aa: CASSSPGQLMNTEAFF; j_gene: TRBJ1-1; abundance: NA; v_gene: TRBV11-3; d_gene: TRBD1
CDR3nt: TGTGCCACCAGCAGGGACCGGGACAGGGCCTACGAGCAGTACTTC; CDR3aa: CATSRDRDRAYEQYF; j_gene: TRBJ2-7; abundance: NA; v_gene: TRBV15; d_gene: TRBD1
CDR3nt: TGTGCCAGTAGTATCAAAGGGATCTCCTACGAGCAGTACTTC; CDR3aa: CASSIKGISYEQYF; j_gene: TRBJ2-7; abundance: once; v_gene: TRBV19; d_gene: NA
CDR3nt: TGTGCCAGCAGTTCTATCGACACCGGGACGCTGTTTTTT; CDR3aa: CASSSIDTGTLFF; j_gene: TRBJ1-4; abundance: once; v_gene: TRBV6-8; d_gene: NA
CDR3nt: TGCAGCGCCCGCGGGACCTCGGGGCAGCCCCAGCATTTT; CDR3aa: CSARGTSGQPQHF; j_gene: TRBJ1-5; abundance: NA; v_gene: TRBV29-1; d_gene: NA
CDR3nt: TGTGCTAGTGGTTTAGGGTCCCGGACTAGCGAGGCCTACGAGCAGTACTTC; CDR3aa: CASGLGSRTSEAYEQYF; j_gene: TRBJ2-7; abundance: NA; v_gene: TRBV12-5; d_gene: TRBD2
CDR3nt: TGTGCCAGCAGACCCGACAGGGCCTATGGCTACACCTTC; CDR3aa: CASRPDRAYGYTF; j_gene: TRBJ1-2; abundance: NA; v_gene: TRBV27; d_gene: TRBD1
CDR3nt: TGCGCCAGCAGCTTGGCTCCTAGCGGGGGGGAAGAGACCCAGTACTTC; CDR3aa: CASSLAPSGGEETQYF; j_gene: TRBJ2-5; abundance: NA; v_gene: TRBV5-1; d_gene: TRBD2
CDR3nt: TGTGCCACCAGCAGAGGAAGAGGGACGGACCCCTACGAGCAGTACTTC; CDR3aa: CATSRGRGTDPYEQYF; j_gene: TRBJ2-7; abundance: few; v_gene: TRBV15; d_gene: NA
CDR3nt: TGCGCCAGTAGTAGGACAGGGGGCTTCGCAGTTGGGGCTTTCTTT; CDR3aa: CASSRTGGFAVGAFF; j_gene: TRBJ1-1; abundance: NA; v_gene: TRBV10-2; d_gene: TRBD1
CDR3nt: TGTGCCAGCAGTCTGGATTCTTTCTACGAGCAGTACTTC; CDR3aa: CASSLDSFYEQYF; j_gene: TRBJ2-7; abundance: NA; v_gene: TRBV25-1; d_gene: NA
CDR3nt: TGTGCCAGCAGTTACGATCCTTATGGGGACACTGAAGCTTTCTTT; CDR3aa: CASSYDPYGDTEAFF; j_gene: TRBJ1-1; abundance: NA; v_gene: TRBV6-8; d_gene: NA
CDR3nt: TGTGCCAGCAGCCAAATAAGGACGGGTAATTCACCCCTCCACTTT; CDR3aa: CASSQIRTGNSPLHF; j_gene: TRBJ1-6; abundance: NA; v_gene: TRBV14; d_gene: NA
CDR3nt: TGCGCCAGCAGTGAGTCGATTGGCGGGGGCGCAGATACGCAGTATTTT; CDR3aa: CASSESIGGGADTQYF; j_gene: TRBJ2-3; abundance: once; v_gene: TRBV10-2; d_gene: NA
CDR3nt: TGTACCAGTAGTGCTCCCTTAAAGACCTGGGACAGAGCCACAGATACGCAGTATTTT; CDR3aa: CTSSAPLKTWDRATDTQYF; j_gene: TRBJ2-3; abundance: NA; v_gene: TRBV19; d_gene: TRBD1
CDR3nt: TGTGCCAGCAGTGCCGGAGGGGGTCTCGAAAAACTGTTTTTT; CDR3aa: CASSAGGGLEKLFF; j_gene: TRBJ1-4; abundance: NA; v_gene: TRBV28; d_gene: NA
CDR3nt: TGTGCCAGCAGTAACTCGGACAGAAATGAAAAACTGTTTTTT; CDR3aa: CASSNSDRNEKLFF; j_gene: TRBJ1-4; abundance: NA; v_gene: TRBV6-8; d_gene: NA
CDR3nt: TGTGCCAGCAGCCCAGACGGAAGATTAAGATACGAGCAGTACTTC; CDR3aa: CASSPDGRLRYEQYF; j_gene: TRBJ2-7; abundance: NA; v_gene: TRBV11-3; d_gene: NA
CDR3nt: TGCGCCAGCAGCATTCGTCAGGGTCGGAACTATGGCTACACCTTC; CDR3aa: CASSIRQGRNYGYTF; j_gene: TRBJ1-2; abundance: NA; v_gene: TRBV5-1; d_gene: NA
CDR3nt: TGCGCCAGCAGTGAAAGGAGGGCTGGCTCTGGAAACACCATATATTTT; CDR3aa: CASSERRAGSGNTIYF; j_gene: TRBJ1-3; abundance: once; v_gene: TRBV10-1; d_gene: NA
CDR3nt: TGTGCCAGCAGCGTATCAGGTACTTTCACGAATGAGCAGTTCTTC; CDR3aa: CASSVSGTFTNEQFF; j_gene: TRBJ2-1; abundance: NA; v_gene: TRBV11-3; d_gene: NA
CDR3nt: TGTGCCAGCAGCTGGCTGGGAGGACTCAGCCGGGCCTACAATGAGCAGTTCTTC; CDR3aa: CASSWLGGLSRAYNEQFF; j_gene: TRBJ2-1; abundance: NA; v_gene: TRBV7-5; d_gene: NA
CDR3nt: TGTGTCAGCAGTTTTAGTGGGGCGAGTCAGCCCCAGCATTTT; CDR3aa: CVSSFSGASQPQHF; j_gene: TRBJ1-5; abundance: once; v_gene: TRBV28; d_gene: NA
CDR3nt: TGTGCCAGCAGTTTTGGACCATTATATTGGGAAACAGATACGCAGTATTTT; CDR3aa: CASSFGPLYWETDTQYF; j_gene: TRBJ2-3; abundance: NA; v_gene: TRBV28; d_gene: NA
CDR3nt: TGTGCCAGCAGTGATCCAGGACACAACCAAGAGACCCAGTACTTC; CDR3aa: CASSDPGHNQETQYF; j_gene: TRBJ2-5; abundance: NA; v_gene: TRBV25-1; d_gene: NA
CDR3nt: TGTGCCAGTAGGACAAACTCCTATAATTCACCCCTCCACTTT; CDR3aa: CASRTNSYNSPLHF; j_gene: TRBJ1-6; abundance: medium-sized; v_gene: TRBV19; d_gene: NA